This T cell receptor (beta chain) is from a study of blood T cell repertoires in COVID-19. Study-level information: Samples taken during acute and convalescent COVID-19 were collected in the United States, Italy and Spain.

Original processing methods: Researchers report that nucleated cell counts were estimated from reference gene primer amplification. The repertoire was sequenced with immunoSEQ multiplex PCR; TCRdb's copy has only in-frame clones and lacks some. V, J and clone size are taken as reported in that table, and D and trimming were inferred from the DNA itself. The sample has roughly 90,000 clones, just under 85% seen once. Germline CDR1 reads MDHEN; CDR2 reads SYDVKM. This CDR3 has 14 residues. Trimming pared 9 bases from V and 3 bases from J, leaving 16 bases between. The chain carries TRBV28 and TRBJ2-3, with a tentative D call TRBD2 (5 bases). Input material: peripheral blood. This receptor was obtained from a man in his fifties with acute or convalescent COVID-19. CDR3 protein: CASSKAGLTDTQYF. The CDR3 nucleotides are TGTGCCAGTTCGAAGGCGGGTCTGACAGATACGCAGTATTTT.